This TCR beta chain comes out of a study of blood T cell repertoires in COVID-19. Study in general: The United States, Italy and Spain supplied acute and convalescent COVID-19 samples.

This clone was found many times. Recruited during active infection, patients (from Seattle) were subsequently followed longitudinally. Per the original data handling: Researchers report that nucleated cell counts were estimated from reference gene primer amplification. Libraries were prepared by immunoSEQ multiplex PCR; TCRdb keeps only in-frame clonotypes and omits some of them. Clone size and the V and J calls come from that table; the DNA yielded D and trimming. This sample has hundreds of thousands of clones, with around 86% found just once. V was cut by 4 bases and J by 3 bases, with 7 bases left in between. Germline V gene lookup returns CDR1 WSHSY and CDR2 SAAADI. The CDR3 has 12 amino acids.

Sequencing was done on a sample of peripheral blood. This TCR was recovered from a woman aged 50 to 65 with COVID-19, enrolled during active disease. This sequence joins TRBV10-2 and TRBJ2-7, with D hard to call. CDR3 DNA: TGCGCCAGCAGTGGTGGCGGCTACGAGCAGTACTTC. It codes for CASSGGGYEQYF.